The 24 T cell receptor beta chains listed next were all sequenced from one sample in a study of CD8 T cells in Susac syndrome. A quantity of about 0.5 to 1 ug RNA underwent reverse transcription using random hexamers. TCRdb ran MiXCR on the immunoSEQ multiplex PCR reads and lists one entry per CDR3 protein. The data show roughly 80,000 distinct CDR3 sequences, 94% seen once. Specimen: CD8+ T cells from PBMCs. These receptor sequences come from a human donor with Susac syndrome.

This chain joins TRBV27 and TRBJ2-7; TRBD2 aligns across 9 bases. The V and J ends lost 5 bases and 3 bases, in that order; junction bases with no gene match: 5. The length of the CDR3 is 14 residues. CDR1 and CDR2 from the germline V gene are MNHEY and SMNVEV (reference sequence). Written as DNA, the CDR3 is TGTGCCAGCAGTCGGACTAGCGATCGCTACGAGCAGTACTTC. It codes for CASSRTSDRYEQYF.

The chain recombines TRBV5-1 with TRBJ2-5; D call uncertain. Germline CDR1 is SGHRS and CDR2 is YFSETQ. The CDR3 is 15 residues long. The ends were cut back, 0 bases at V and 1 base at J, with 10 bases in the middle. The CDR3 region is CASSLEGARQETQYF. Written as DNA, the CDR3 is TGCGCCAGCAGCTTGGAGGGCGCTCGCCAAGAGACCCAGTACTTC.

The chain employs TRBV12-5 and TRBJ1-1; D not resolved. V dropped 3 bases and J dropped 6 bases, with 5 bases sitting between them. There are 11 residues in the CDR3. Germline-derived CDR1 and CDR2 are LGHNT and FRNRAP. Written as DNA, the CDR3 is TGTGCTAGTGGTTTAAGCTCTGAAGCTTTCTTT. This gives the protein CASGLSSEAFF.

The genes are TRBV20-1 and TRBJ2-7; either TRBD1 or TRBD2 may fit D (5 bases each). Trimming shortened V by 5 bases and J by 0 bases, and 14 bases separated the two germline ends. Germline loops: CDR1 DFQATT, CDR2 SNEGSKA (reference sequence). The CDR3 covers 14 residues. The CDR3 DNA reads TGCAGTGCTCGGGGACGTATGGGCTCCTACGAGCAGTACTTC. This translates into CSARGRMGSYEQYF.

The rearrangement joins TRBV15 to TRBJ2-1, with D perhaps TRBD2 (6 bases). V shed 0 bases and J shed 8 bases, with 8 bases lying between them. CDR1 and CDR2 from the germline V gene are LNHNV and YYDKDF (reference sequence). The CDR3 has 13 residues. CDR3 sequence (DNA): TGTGCCACCAGCAGAGATCGGAGGGATGAGCAGTTCTTC. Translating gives CATSRDRRDEQFF.

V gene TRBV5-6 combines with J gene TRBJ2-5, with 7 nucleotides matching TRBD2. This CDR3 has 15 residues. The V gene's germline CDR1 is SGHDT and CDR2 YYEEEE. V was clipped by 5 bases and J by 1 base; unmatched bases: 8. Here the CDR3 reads CASSLSGGGQETQYF. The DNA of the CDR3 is TGTGCCAGCAGTTTGTCGGGGGGTGGCCAAGAGACCCAGTACTTC.

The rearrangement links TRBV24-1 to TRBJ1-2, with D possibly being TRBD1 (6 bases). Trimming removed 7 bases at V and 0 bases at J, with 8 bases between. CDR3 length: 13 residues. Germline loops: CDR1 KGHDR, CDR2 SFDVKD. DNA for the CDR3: TGTGCCACCAGGGACAGTACTAACTATGGCTACACCTTC. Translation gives CATRDSTNYGYTF.

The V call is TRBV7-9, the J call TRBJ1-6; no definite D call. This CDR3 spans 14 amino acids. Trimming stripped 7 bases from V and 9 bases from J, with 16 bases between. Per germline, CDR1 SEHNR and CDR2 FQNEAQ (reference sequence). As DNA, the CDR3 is TGTGCCAGCACCCAACCGGGGAACGGTTCACCCCTCCACTTT. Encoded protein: CASTQPGNGSPLHF.

CDR3: CATSQGGTNTGELFF. The CDR3 nucleotides are TGTGCCACCAGCCAGGGGGGAACGAACACCGGGGAGCTGTTTTTT. The chain employs TRBV24-1 and TRBJ2-2; D perhaps matches TRBD1 (7 bases). With 7 bases removed from V and 0 bases from J, the gap between germline ends came to 11 bases. Germline V lookup: CDR1 KGHDR, CDR2 SFDVKD. There are 15 residues in the CDR3.

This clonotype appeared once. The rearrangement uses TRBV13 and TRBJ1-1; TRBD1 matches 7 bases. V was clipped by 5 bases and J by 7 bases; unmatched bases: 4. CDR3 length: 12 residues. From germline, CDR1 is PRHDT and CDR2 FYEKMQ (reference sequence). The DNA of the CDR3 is TGTGCCAGCAGCCAAGGACAGGTTGAAGCTTTCTTT. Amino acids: CASSQGQVEAFF.

This CDR3 reads CASTKLAGVEGSKNIQYF. The CDR3 DNA sequence: TGTGCCAGTACCAAACTAGCGGGGGTTGAGGGATCCAAAAACATTCAGTACTTC. This chain uses TRBV19 with TRBJ2-4; TRBD2 matches at 11 bases. Unmatched junction bases numbered 13, after V lost 7 bases and J lost 2 bases. Germline V gene lookup returns CDR1 LNHDA and CDR2 SQIVND (reference sequence). The CDR3 covers 18 residues.

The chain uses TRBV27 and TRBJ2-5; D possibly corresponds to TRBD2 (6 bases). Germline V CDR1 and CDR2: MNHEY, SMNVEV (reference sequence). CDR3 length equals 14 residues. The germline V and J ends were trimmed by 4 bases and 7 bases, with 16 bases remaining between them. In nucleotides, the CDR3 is TGTGCCAGCAGTTCTTGGACCACGGAGGGGACCCAGTACTTC. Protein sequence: CASSSWTTEGTQYF.

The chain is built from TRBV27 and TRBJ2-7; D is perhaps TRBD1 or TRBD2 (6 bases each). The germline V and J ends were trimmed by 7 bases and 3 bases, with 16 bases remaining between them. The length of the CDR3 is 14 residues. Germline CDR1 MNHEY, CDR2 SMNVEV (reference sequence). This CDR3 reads CASMDRGLNYEQYF. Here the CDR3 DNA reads TGTGCCAGCATGGACCGGGGGCTAAACTACGAGCAGTACTTC.

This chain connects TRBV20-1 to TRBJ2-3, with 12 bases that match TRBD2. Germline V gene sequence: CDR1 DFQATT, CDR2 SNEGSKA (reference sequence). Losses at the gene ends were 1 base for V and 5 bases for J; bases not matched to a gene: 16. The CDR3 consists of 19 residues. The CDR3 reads CSARAKGASGGAGGDTQYF. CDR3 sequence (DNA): TGCAGTGCTAGAGCCAAAGGGGCTAGCGGGGGGGCCGGGGGAGATACGCAGTATTTT.

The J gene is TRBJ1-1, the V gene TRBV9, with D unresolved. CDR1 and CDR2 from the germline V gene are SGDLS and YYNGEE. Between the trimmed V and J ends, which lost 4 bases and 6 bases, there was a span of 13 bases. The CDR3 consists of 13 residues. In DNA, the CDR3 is TGTGCCAGCAGCCCTGGACCTGCCGCTGAAGCTTTCTTT. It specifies CASSPGPAAEAFF. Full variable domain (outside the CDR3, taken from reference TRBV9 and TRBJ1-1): DSGVTQTPKHLITATGQRVTLRCSPRSGDLSVYWYQQSLDQGLQFLIQYYNGEERAKGNILERFSAQQFPDLHSELNLSSLELGDSALYFCASSPGPAAEAFFGQGTRLTVV.

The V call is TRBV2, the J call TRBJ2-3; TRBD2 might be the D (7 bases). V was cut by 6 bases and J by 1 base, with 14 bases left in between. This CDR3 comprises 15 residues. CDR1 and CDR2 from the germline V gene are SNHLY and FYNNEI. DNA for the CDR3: TGTGCCAGCAGAGTACAGGGAGGGGGCACAGATACGCAGTATTTT. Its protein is CASRVQGGGTDTQYF.

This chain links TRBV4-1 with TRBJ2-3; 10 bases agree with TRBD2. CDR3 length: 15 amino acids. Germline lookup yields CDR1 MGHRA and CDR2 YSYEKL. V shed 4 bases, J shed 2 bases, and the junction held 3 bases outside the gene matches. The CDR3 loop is CASSPGLAVTDTQYF. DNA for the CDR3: TGCGCCAGCAGCCCAGGACTAGCGGTCACAGATACGCAGTATTTT.

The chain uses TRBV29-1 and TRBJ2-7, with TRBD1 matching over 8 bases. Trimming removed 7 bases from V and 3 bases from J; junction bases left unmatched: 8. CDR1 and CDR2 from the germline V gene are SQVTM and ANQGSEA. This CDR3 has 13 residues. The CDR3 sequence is CSGLRGPYYEQYF. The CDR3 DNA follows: TGCAGCGGACTCAGGGGGCCGTACTACGAGCAGTACTTC.

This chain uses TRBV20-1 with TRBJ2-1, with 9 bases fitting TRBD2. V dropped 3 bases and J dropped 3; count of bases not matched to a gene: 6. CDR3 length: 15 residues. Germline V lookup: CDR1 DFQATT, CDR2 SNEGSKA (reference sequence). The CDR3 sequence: CSASPLAGNYNEQFF. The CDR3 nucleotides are TGCAGTGCTAGTCCGCTAGCGGGGAACTACAATGAGCAGTTCTTC.

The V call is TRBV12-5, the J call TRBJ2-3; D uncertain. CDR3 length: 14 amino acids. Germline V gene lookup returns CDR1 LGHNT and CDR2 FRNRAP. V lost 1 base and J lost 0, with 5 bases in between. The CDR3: CASGLAVSTDTQYF. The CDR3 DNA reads TGTGCTAGTGGTTTGGCGGTGAGCACAGATACGCAGTATTTT.

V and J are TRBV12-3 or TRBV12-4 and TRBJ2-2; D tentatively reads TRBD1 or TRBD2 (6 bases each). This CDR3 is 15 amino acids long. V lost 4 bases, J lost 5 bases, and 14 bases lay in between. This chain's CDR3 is CASSSSGAGTGELFF. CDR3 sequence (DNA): TGTGCCAGCAGTTCCTCGGGGGCAGGGACCGGGGAGCTGTTTTTT.

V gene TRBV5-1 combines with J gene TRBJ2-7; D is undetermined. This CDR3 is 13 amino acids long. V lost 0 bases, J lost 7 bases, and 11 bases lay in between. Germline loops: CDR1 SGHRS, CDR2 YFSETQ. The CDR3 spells CASSLVLGEEQYF. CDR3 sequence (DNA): TGCGCCAGCAGCTTGGTTTTGGGTGAAGAGCAGTACTTC. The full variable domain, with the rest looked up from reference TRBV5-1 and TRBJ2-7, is KAGVTQTPRYLIKTRGQQVTLSCSPISGHRSVSWYQQTPGQGLQFLFEYFSETQRNKGNFPGRFSGRQFSNSRSEMNVSTLELGDSALYLCASSLVLGEEQYFGPGTRLTVT.

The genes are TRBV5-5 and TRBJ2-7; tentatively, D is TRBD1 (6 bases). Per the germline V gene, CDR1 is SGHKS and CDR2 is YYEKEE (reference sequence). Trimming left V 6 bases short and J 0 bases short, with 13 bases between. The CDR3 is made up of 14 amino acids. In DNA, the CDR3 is TGTGCCAGCACTGGCTTGGACAGCTCCTACGAGCAGTACTTC. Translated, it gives CASTGLDSSYEQYF.

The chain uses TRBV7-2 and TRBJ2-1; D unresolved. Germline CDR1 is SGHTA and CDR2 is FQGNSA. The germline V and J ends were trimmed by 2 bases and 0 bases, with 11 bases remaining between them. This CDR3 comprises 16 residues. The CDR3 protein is CASSLNRLSSYNEQFF. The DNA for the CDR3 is TGTGCCAGCAGCTTAAACCGTCTAAGCTCCTACAATGAGCAGTTCTTC.